This T cell receptor (beta chain) was sequenced during a study of CD8+ T cells in alopecia areata. Reverse transcription of extracted RNA yielded cDNA, which provided the sequencing template. The assay was immunoSEQ multiplex PCR, and TCRdb's table has in-frame clones only and misses some. Of about 150,000 clones listed, 80% to 90% are singletons. As for this clone: Its specificity is unknown.

Findings of the study overall: Higher clonality was seen in lesional scalp than in normal scalp, especially in alopecia totalis/universalis.

The sequencing used CD8+ T cells sorted from blood, collected at week 0. This receptor was obtained from a human donor with alopecia areata.

The CDR3 loop is CASSGGGSLFF. DNA for the CDR3: TGTGCCAGCAGTGGAGGGGGCTCACTGTTTTTT. The V call is TRBV6-1, the J call TRBJ1-4, with 7 bases matching TRBD1. CDR1 and CDR2 from the germline V gene are MNHNS and SASEGT. CDR3 size: 11 residues. J gave up 13 bases and V 4 bases, and 3 bases lay outside the gene matches.